This T cell receptor (beta chain) was sequenced in a study of post-analysis software for immune sequencing data. Whole-study results and caveats: TRBV segments more frequent in patients than in controls numbered roughly 5 and included TRBV5-6, TRBV5-1 and TRBV20-1. The authors found that F measure strongly co-clustered same-batch samples. Controls had significantly higher normalized Chao1 diversity than multiple sclerosis patients.

In the case of this clonotype: The antigen remains unidentified.

The CDR3 runs to 13 residues. Germline V CDR1 and CDR2: DFQATT, SNEGSKA (reference sequence). Trimming left V 0 bases short and J 4 bases short, with 9 bases between. Researchers reported that TCR beta cDNA libraries carried unique molecular identifiers. TCRdb itself ran the PCR reads through MiXCR, one entry per CDR3 protein. Of approximately 350,000 distinct CDR3 sequences detected, roughly 30% appear once; the ten largest clones hold around 15%. The TCR was taken from a girl aged 5-17 years with multiple sclerosis. This chain connects TRBV20-1 to TRBJ1-2, with D possibly being TRBD1 (5 bases). Material: blood. The CDR3 DNA reads TGCAGTGCTAGAGATAACCAGGGCTATGGCTACACCTTC. Amino acids: CSARDNQGYGYTF.